These T cell receptor beta chains were read from a single sample in a study of beta chain features in type 1 diabetes. Only in-frame clones appear in the TCRdb table, and some are missing; sequencing was by immunoSEQ multiplex PCR. The sample has about 340,000 clones; roughly 14% are singletons. Sequencing was done on a sample of naive CD4+ T cells from blood. Source of these receptors: a young woman with type 1 diabetes. Both conserved end residues are part of each CDR3. Clone size, where shown, is once, few, many, or a class for clones that have expanded.

V: TRBV4-2; size: -; J: TRBJ2-5; CDR3: CASSQWDKETQYF
V: TRBV9; size: -; J: TRBJ2-5; CDR3: CASSVAASGSRETQYF
V: TRBV7-7; size: few; J: TRBJ2-1; CDR3: CASSLGQASYNEQFF
V: TRBV7-3; size: few; J: TRBJ2-5; CDR3: CASSLNPEETQYF
V: TRBV5-4; size: -; J: TRBJ2-7; CDR3: CASSVRTSGYEQYF
V: TRBV7-3; size: few; J: TRBJ2-1; CDR3: CASSWTSETYNEQFF
V: TRBV27; size: few; J: TRBJ2-3; CDR3: CASSPTGPTVGTQYF
V: TRBV28; size: -; J: TRBJ1-5; CDR3: CASSLKAQPQHF
V: TRBV30; size: -; J: TRBJ2-7; CDR3: CAWSVRLIDEQYF
V: TRBV5-4; size: -; J: TRBJ2-5; CDR3: CASSFSGSWVTQYF
V: TRBV9; size: -; J: TRBJ2-1; CDR3: CASSYGTSGPLNYNEQFF
V: TRBV28; size: -; J: TRBJ2-7; CDR3: CASSSAREFDEQYF